A single sample is the source of the 2 T cell receptor beta chains below, sequenced in a study of a mutant IDH1 vaccine in newly diagnosed glioma. As to time point: baseline, week 1 (first vaccination visit). Described treatment: pre-vaccination baseline after standard-of-care therapy. Using immunoSEQ multiplex PCR, the repertoire was profiled, and TCRdb retains in-frame clones only, with some absent. Altogether about 66,000 clones are present, about 86% being singletons, with the ten largest covering about 3%. The specimen comprised PBMCs, sampled from a glioma patient treated with radiotherapy, temozolomide or both. The receptors here all came from a man aged 30-40 years with glioma.

The rearrangement joins TRBV6-5 to TRBJ1-1, with 7 bases aligning to TRBD1. Per germline, CDR1 MNHEY and CDR2 SVGAGI. The CDR3 totals 13 residues. Losses at the gene ends were 2 bases for V and 8 bases for J; bases not matched to a gene: 5. This CDR3 is CASSYDRQGEAFF. CDR3 DNA: TGTGCCAGCAGTTACGATCGACAGGGAGAAGCTTTCTTT.

The chain joins TRBV18 to TRBJ2-5, with 7 bases identical to TRBD1. The J call may be mistaken, given a closer DNA end match to TRBJ2-7. The CDR3 has 15 residues. Germline V gives CDR1 KGHSH, CDR2 LQKENI. Here the CDR3 DNA reads TGTGCCAGCTCCCCATATTCAGGGGGTGCCTACGAGCAGTACTTC. Translated: CASSPYSGGAYEQYF.